One sample yielded the 24 T cell receptor beta chains listed below, sequenced in a study of blood T cell repertoires in COVID-19. Profiling relied on immunoSEQ multiplex PCR, and the TCRdb table lists in-frame clones only, not all of them. The data contain around 130,000 clones, roughly 84% of them singletons. Material: peripheral blood. The receptors come from a man aged 55 to 70 with acute or convalescent COVID-19.

The genes are TRBV29-1 and TRBJ1-6, with D uncertain. The germline gives CDR1 SQVTM, CDR2 ANQGSEA. This CDR3 comprises 15 residues. V lost 5 bases to trimming and J lost 1 base, with 12 bases between them. CDR3: CSVFEGRSYNSPLHF. The CDR3 region has the DNA TGCAGCGTTTTCGAGGGTAGGTCCTATAATTCACCCCTCCACTTT. Combining the CDR3 with reference TRBV29-1 and TRBJ1-6 gives the whole variable domain SAVISQKPSRDICQRGTSLTIQCQVDSQVTMMFWYRQQPGQSLTLIATANQGSEATYESGFVIDKFPISRPNLTFSTLTVSNMSPEDSSIYLCSVFEGRSYNSPLHFGNGTRLTVT.

The chain employs TRBV5-6 and TRBJ2-3, with TRBD2 identical over 10 bases. The V gene end was trimmed by 5 bases and the J gene end by 7 bases; junction bases not matched to a gene: 10. The CDR3 totals 15 residues. Per the germline V gene, CDR1 is SGHDT and CDR2 is YYEEEE. CDR3 DNA sequence: TGTGCCAGCAGTCCTCTAGCGGGAGATAAAAATACGCAGTATTTT. Amino acid sequence: CASSPLAGDKNTQYF.

This chain connects TRBV23-1 to TRBJ1-1, with D hard to call. TRBV23-1 is an ORF for which the function is uncertain. V lost 0 bases to trimming and J lost 1 base, with 6 bases between them. The CDR3 has 14 amino acids. CDR3 DNA sequence: TGCGCCAGCAGTCAATCCTCGCGGAACACTGAAGCTTTCTTT. Its protein is CASSQSSRNTEAFF.

The CDR3 bases are TGTGCCAGCGGAACGACCCCCCGGGGGGAAAAACTGTTTTTT. Translated: CASGTTPRGEKLFF. The chain combines TRBV27 with TRBJ1-4, with a weak D call TRBD1 (5 bases). CDR3 length: 14 residues. Trimming removed 8 bases from V and 8 bases from J, with 18 bases in between. The germline CDR1 and CDR2 sequences are MNHEY and SMNVEV (reference sequence).

Comments on this clone: One end of the junction does not line up with germline, which may come from a read error. J is TRBJ2-3 and V is TRBV7-9; D is possibly TRBD1 (5 bases). Germline assignment: CDR1 SEHNR and CDR2 FQNEAQ (reference sequence). CDR3 size: 12 residues. CDR3 in amino acids: CAATGSTDTQYF. CDR3 bases: TGTGCCGCCACAGGTAGCACGGATACGCAGTATTTT.

The rearrangement uses TRBV6-5 and TRBJ1-1, with unresolved D. The germline V gene encodes CDR1 MNHEY and CDR2 SVGAGI. This CDR3 has 13 amino acids. The germline V and J ends were trimmed by 2 bases and 7 bases, with 11 bases remaining between them. CDR3 protein: CASSYAVPGEAFF. The CDR3 nucleotides are TGTGCCAGCAGTTACGCGGTTCCTGGTGAAGCTTTCTTT.

J is TRBJ1-1 and V is TRBV7-2; weak D call: TRBD1 (5 bases). V was cut by 5 bases and J by 6 bases, with 16 bases left in between. The CDR3 runs 14 residues. Germline CDR1 is SGHTA and CDR2 is FQGNSA. DNA for the CDR3: TGTGCCAGCAGCCCCCCCGCAGGGAGGGCTGAAGCTTTCTTT. It encodes CASSPPAGRAEAFF. The variable domain in full, completed from reference TRBV7-2 and TRBJ1-1, reads GAGVSQSPSNKVTEKGKDVELRCDPISGHTALYWYRQSLGQGLEFLIYFQGNSAPDKSGLPSDRFSAERTGGSVSTLTIQRTQQEDSAVYLCASSPPAGRAEAFFGQGTRLTVV.

The chain couples TRBV7-8 to TRBJ1-4, with 10 bases lining up with TRBD1. Trimming took 5 bases from V and 6 from J; bases not matched to a gene: 3. The CDR3 is 14 residues long. Germline CDR1 and CDR2: SGHVS and FQNEAQ. The DNA of the CDR3 is TGTGCCAGCAGCGACGGGACAGGGGATGAAAAACTGTTTTTT. This sequence encodes CASSDGTGDEKLFF.

The V and J genes are TRBV11-2 and TRBJ1-5, with TRBD1 as a possible D gene (6 bases). Germline V lookup: CDR1 SGHAT, CDR2 FQNNGV. The V end lost 5 bases, the J end lost 3 bases, and 11 bases lay between the germline ends. CDR3 length: 14 amino acids. The DNA of the CDR3 is TGTGCCAGCAGCCTTAGGGACACCAATCAGCCCCAGCATTTT. Its translation is CASSLRDTNQPQHF.

In nucleotides, the CDR3 is TGCACCCTCGGGCAGGGCGAATACACCTTC. It encodes CTLGQGEYTF. V is TRBV20-1 and J is TRBJ1-2; TRBD1 is a possible D gene (5 bases). Germline V CDR1 and CDR2: DFQATT, SNEGSKA (reference sequence). The CDR3 has 10 residues.

The chain links TRBV6-1 to TRBJ2-2; D unresolved. Per germline, CDR1 MNHNS and CDR2 SASEGT. Trimming cost V 4 bases and J 3 bases, with 15 bases left between them. This CDR3 region has 16 residues. The CDR3 DNA follows: TGTGCCAGCAGTGCGGTGTCACCGATGCACACCGGGGAGCTGTTTTTT. Encoded protein: CASSAVSPMHTGELFF.

This clone was seen once. The rearrangement uses TRBV7-9 and TRBJ2-7, with TRBD2 matching over 9 bases. The germline V gene has CDR1 SEHNR and CDR2 FQNEAQ (reference sequence). The CDR3 is 14 amino acids. Losses at the gene ends were 5 bases for V and 7 bases for J; bases not matched to a gene: 9. In nucleotides, the CDR3 is TGTGCCAGCAGCACACCGGGACTAGCTGGTGAGCAGTACTTC. The encoded protein is CASSTPGLAGEQYF.

The chain recombines TRBV11-2 with TRBJ1-2, with D unresolved. This CDR3 comprises 14 residues. Trimming cost V 8 bases and J 8 bases, with 21 bases left between them. The germline V gene encodes CDR1 SGHAT and CDR2 FQNNGV. The CDR3 DNA sequence: TGTGCCAGCGGTTCCGGGAGGGCGGGAGGCGGCTACACCTTC. Amino acid sequence: CASGSGRAGGGYTF.

The chain uses TRBV3-1 (or the pseudogene TRBV3-2) and TRBJ2-5; maybe TRBD2 (7 bases). The germline V and J ends were trimmed by 3 bases and 4 bases, with 24 bases remaining between them. Germline V gene data show CDR1 as LGHDT and CDR2 as YNNKEL (reference sequence). This CDR3 is 18 amino acids long. CDR3 in amino acids: CASSHFEGGGPLGETQYF. DNA of the CDR3: TGTGCCAGCAGCCATTTCGAGGGGGGAGGGCCTTTGGGAGAGACCCAGTACTTC.

This clone was seen once. J is TRBJ2-2 and V is TRBV5-1; 13 bases are shared with TRBD2. The J segment lost 5 bases and the V segment lost 7 bases, leaving 2 bases of the junction unmatched. Germline V lookup: CDR1 SGHRS, CDR2 YFSETQ. The length of the CDR3 is 14 residues. This CDR3 is CASGLAGETGELFF. Written as DNA, the CDR3 is TGCGCCAGCGGACTAGCGGGAGAGACCGGGGAGCTGTTTTTT. The variable domain in full, with the rest retrieved from reference TRBV5-1 and TRBJ2-2, is KAGVTQTPRYLIKTRGQQVTLSCSPISGHRSVSWYQQTPGQGLQFLFEYFSETQRNKGNFPGRFSGRQFSNSRSEMNVSTLELGDSALYLCASGLAGETGELFFGEGSRLTVL.

The chain has TRBV6-2 or TRBV6-3 and TRBJ1-2; 10 bases agree with TRBD1. The length of the CDR3 is 15 residues. V lost 6 bases, J lost 3 bases, and 7 bases stayed unmatched. In germline, CDR1 is MNHEY, CDR2 SVGEGT. CDR3 protein: CASSSTGTGDYGYTF. In DNA, the CDR3 is TGTGCCAGCAGCTCTACCGGGACAGGGGACTATGGCTACACCTTC.

The chain has TRBV7-2 and TRBJ2-3, with D possibly being TRBD2 (6 bases). V was trimmed by 5 bases and J by 5 bases, leaving 14 bases between them. Germline V gene data show CDR1 as SGHTA and CDR2 as FQGNSA. The CDR3 runs to 14 residues. CDR3 nucleotide sequence: TGTGCCAGCAGCCCCACAGTCGGGAGAGATACGCAGTATTTT. It is translated as CASSPTVGRDTQYF.

This rearrangement joins TRBV5-1 to TRBJ2-1; possibly TRBD2 for D (6 bases). Trimming shortened V by 3 bases and J by 7 bases, and 23 bases separated the two germline ends. The CDR3 spans 17 residues. Germline CDR1 reads SGHRS; CDR2 reads YFSETQ. In nucleotides, the CDR3 is TGCGCCAGCAGCTGGGGCCTCGGACGGGGGTTGGGGAATGAGCAGTTCTTC. It specifies CASSWGLGRGLGNEQFF.

This clone turned up a few times. This chain links TRBV12-3 or TRBV12-4 with TRBJ2-1; unclear D gene. The CDR3 runs 13 residues. Trimming took 1 base from V and 9 from J, leaving 10 bases between them. CDR3 nucleotide sequence: TGTGCCAGCAGTTTAGGTGGGCTAAGTGAGCAGTTCTTC. Its protein product is CASSLGGLSEQFF.

V and J are TRBV7-9 and TRBJ1-2, with D uncertain. Germline V CDR1 and CDR2: SEHNR, FQNEAQ (reference sequence). The CDR3 extends over 13 amino acids. V shed 1 base and J shed 4 bases, with 7 bases lying between them. CDR3 residues: CASSLGQFYGYTF. For the CDR3, the DNA is TGTGCCAGCAGCTTAGGGCAGTTCTATGGCTACACCTTC.

The chain uses TRBV19 and TRBJ1-2; tentative D call: TRBD1 (5 bases). Trimming stripped 7 bases from V and 8 bases from J, with 20 bases between. Per the germline V gene, CDR1 is LNHDA and CDR2 is SQIVND (reference sequence). CDR3 size: 14 residues. The CDR3 region is CASMGQGRERGYTF. DNA for the CDR3: TGTGCCAGTATGGGGCAGGGAAGAGAGCGCGGCTACACCTTC.

This clone was picked up one time. The J gene is TRBJ2-3, the V gene TRBV9; 8 nucleotides agree with TRBD1. The CDR3 runs to 19 residues. Trimming removed 0 bases from V and 0 bases from J; junction bases left unmatched: 12. In germline, CDR1 is SGDLS, CDR2 YYNGEE. CDR3 in amino acids: CASSVGQGAFTLSTDTQYF. The CDR3 nucleotides are TGTGCCAGCAGCGTAGGGCAGGGGGCCTTTACTCTTAGCACAGATACGCAGTATTTT.

The chain uses TRBV19 and TRBJ2-5; D is perhaps TRBD1 (6 bases). V lost 8 bases and J lost 7, with 23 bases in between. The CDR3 runs to 15 residues. Germline V gives CDR1 LNHDA, CDR2 SQIVND (reference sequence). The CDR3 reads CASHPGTHISGTQYF. CDR3 DNA sequence: TGTGCCAGTCACCCCGGGACACATATATCGGGGACCCAGTACTTC.

The chain joins TRBV9 to TRBJ2-1; 8 bases map to TRBD2. The J segment lost 4 bases and the V segment lost 2 bases, leaving 8 bases of the junction unmatched. The CDR3 loop spans 16 amino acids. Germline V gene lookup returns CDR1 SGDLS and CDR2 YYNGEE. The CDR3 DNA reads as TGTGCCAGCAGCGTTGCAGGCGGGAGGCGATACAATGAGCAGTTCTTC. Translation: CASSVAGGRRYNEQFF. The variable domain in full, completed from reference TRBV9 and TRBJ2-1, reads DSGVTQTPKHLITATGQRVTLRCSPRSGDLSVYWYQQSLDQGLQFLIQYYNGEERAKGNILERFSAQQFPDLHSELNLSSLELGDSALYFCASSVAGGRRYNEQFFGPGTRLTVL.